This TCR beta chain stems from a study of T cell changes during pregnancy in multiple sclerosis. Libraries were prepared by immunoSEQ multiplex PCR; TCRdb keeps only in-frame clonotypes and omits some of them. This sample carries about 24,000 clones, roughly 90% of them seen once, and the ten largest clones take around 8%. CDR3 length: 17 residues. Trimming took 1 base from V and 4 from J, leaving 17 bases between them. In germline, CDR1 is SNHLY, CDR2 FYNNEI. V gene TRBV2 combines with J gene TRBJ1-3; D gene unclear. The sequenced sample was CD8+ T cells from peripheral blood mononuclear cells, obtained in the first trimester of pregnancy. This receptor was taken from a female donor in good health, enrolled as a control in a pregnancy study. The CDR3 loop reads CASSEGSPAPFGNTIYF. As DNA, the CDR3 is TGTGCCAGCAGTGAAGGGTCGCCAGCGCCTTTCGGAAACACCATATATTTT.